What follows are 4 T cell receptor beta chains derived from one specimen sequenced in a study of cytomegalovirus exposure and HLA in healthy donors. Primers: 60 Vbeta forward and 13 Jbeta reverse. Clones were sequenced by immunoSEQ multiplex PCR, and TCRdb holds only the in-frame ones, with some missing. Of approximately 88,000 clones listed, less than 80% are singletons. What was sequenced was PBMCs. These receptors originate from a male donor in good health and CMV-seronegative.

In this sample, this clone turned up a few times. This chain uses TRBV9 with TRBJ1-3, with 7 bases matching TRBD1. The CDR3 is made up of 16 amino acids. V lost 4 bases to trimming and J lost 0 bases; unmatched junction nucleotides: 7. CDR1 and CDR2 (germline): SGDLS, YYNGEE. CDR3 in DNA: TGTGCCAGCAGCCCCCGGACAGGCATCTCTGGAAACACCATATATTTT. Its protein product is CASSPRTGISGNTIYF. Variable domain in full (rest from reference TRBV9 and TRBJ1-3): DSGVTQTPKHLITATGQRVTLRCSPRSGDLSVYWYQQSLDQGLQFLIQYYNGEERAKGNILERFSAQQFPDLHSELNLSSLELGDSALYFCASSPRTGISGNTIYFGEGSWLTVV.

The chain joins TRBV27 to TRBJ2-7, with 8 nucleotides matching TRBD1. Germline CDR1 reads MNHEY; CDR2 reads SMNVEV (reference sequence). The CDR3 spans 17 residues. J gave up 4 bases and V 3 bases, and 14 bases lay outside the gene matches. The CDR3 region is CASSFLRPGQGVYEQYF. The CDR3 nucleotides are TGTGCCAGCAGTTTTCTTCGTCCAGGACAGGGTGTATACGAGCAGTACTTC.

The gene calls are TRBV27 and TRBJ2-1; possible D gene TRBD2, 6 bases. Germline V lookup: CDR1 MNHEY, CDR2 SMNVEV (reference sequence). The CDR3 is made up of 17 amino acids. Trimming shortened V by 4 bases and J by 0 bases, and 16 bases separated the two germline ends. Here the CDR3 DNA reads TGTGCCAGCAGTTGGACCCTAGCGCACCCCTCCTACAATGAGCAGTTCTTC. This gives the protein CASSWTLAHPSYNEQFF.

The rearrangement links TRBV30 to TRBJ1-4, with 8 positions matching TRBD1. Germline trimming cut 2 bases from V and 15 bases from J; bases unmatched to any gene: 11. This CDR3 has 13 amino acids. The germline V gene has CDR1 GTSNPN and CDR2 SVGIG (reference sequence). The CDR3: CAWSTGQVGRVFF. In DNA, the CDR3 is TGTGCCTGGAGTACGGGACAGGTGGGGAGGGTGTTTTTT.